Included here is one TCR beta chain sequence, with context. The junction had 7 bases not matched to a gene; V was cut back by 2 bases and J by 1 base. Germline values: CDR1 SGHDT, CDR2 YYEEEE. The CDR3 sequence is 16 residues long. The protocol was immunoSEQ multiplex PCR, while the TCRdb copy is restricted to in-frame clones and leaves out a portion. The table has approximately 58,000 clones, over 85% seen once; the top ten hold about 3.5%. This entry comes from a study of chemoradiotherapy in HPV16-positive cancers. The TCR comes from a human donor with HPV-associated anogenital cancer. The starting material was blood, obtained from a patient who underwent chemoradiotherapy. J is TRBJ2-5 and V is TRBV5-6; 8 bases are shared with TRBD2. The CDR3 is CASSFRRTSSQETQYF. The CDR3 DNA follows: TGTGCCAGCAGCTTCCGACGGACTAGCTCCCAAGAGACCCAGTACTTC.